The 3 T cell receptor beta chains listed next were all sequenced from one sample in a study of Ad26.COV2.S vaccination and SARS-CoV-2 variants. Clones were sequenced by immunoSEQ multiplex PCR, and TCRdb holds only the in-frame ones, with some missing. Of approximately 420,000 clones in the sample, 88% were seen once. Treatment meaning: some 19 received Ad26.COV2.S at low or high dose, single or two shots; about 5 received placebo; per-sample allocation not given. Following the first vaccine or placebo injection, samples were taken on day 63. The input for sequencing was peripheral blood, taken in a trial of Ad26.COV2.S vaccine versus placebo. The receptors come from a person aged 18 to 59 who received the Ad26.COV2.S COVID-19 vaccine or a placebo.

The CDR3 is CSASGMGTGELFF. CDR3 in DNA: TGCAGCGCCTCAGGGATGGGGACCGGGGAGCTGTTTTTT. V is TRBV29-1 and J is TRBJ2-2, with a weak D call TRBD1 (5 bases). Germline loops: CDR1 SQVTM, CDR2 ANQGSEA. Trimming shortened V by 7 bases and J by 5 bases, and 14 bases separated the two germline ends. The CDR3 runs to 13 residues.

The chain uses TRBV27 and TRBJ1-1; 9 bases map to TRBD1. The CDR3 is 17 amino acids. V was pared by 4 bases and J by 6 bases, with 15 bases of the junction left unmatched. The germline V gene encodes CDR1 MNHEY and CDR2 SMNVEV (reference sequence). The CDR3 DNA is TGTGCCAGCAGTTCAAACTTACTCCGGGACAGGGCTTCTGAAGCTTTCTTT. Translated: CASSSNLLRDRASEAFF.

This clone was found once. The chain employs TRBV7-3 and TRBJ2-7; 9 bases are shared with TRBD2. Germline lookup yields CDR1 SGHTA and CDR2 FQGTGA. V dropped 5 bases and J dropped 3; count of bases not matched to a gene: 5. This CDR3 contains 14 residues. The CDR3 sequence is CASSPQTSGYEQYF. In DNA, the CDR3 is TGTGCCAGCAGCCCGCAGACTAGCGGCTACGAGCAGTACTTC.